Given below is one T cell receptor beta chain in context. The CDR3 loop spans 14 amino acids. Per the germline V gene, CDR1 is SQVTM and CDR2 is ANQGSEA. It was by 5' RACE with UMI labels that the TRB cDNA libraries were prepared. TCRdb reprocessed the 5' RACE reads, keeping one entry per CDR3 protein, no DNA. The sample includes tens of thousands of distinct CDR3 sequences. The sample is drawn from a study of CXCR3-negative and CXCR3-positive naive CD8 T cells. The sequencing sample was made of naive CXCR3- CD8+ T cells from blood. Specified subset: CD45RO-CCR7+CD27+CD95- naive CD8+ T cells lacking CXCR3 (TNR3-). This TCR was sampled from a human donor in good health. Some clones in this sample may be carry-over from other donors' samples. The genes are TRBV29-1 and TRBJ2-5. This CDR3 reads CSVEAAYRKETQYF.